A single sample is the source of the 23 T cell receptor beta chains below, sequenced in a study of siplizumab effects on memory and regulatory T cells. The data were produced by immunoSEQ multiplex PCR, yet TCRdb's version contains in-frame clones alone and is incomplete. The sample holds about 100,000 clones, about nine tenths seen once. Sequencing was carried out using non-Treg CD4+ T cells sorted from blood. These receptors were collected from a human donor in good health.

The chain carries TRBV28 and TRBJ2-7; 8 nucleotides match TRBD1. With 4 bases clipped from V and 12 bases from J, the junction kept 20 bases outside the gene matches. The V gene's germline CDR1 is MDHEN and CDR2 SYDVKM. This CDR3 is built from 16 residues. CDR3 in amino acids: CASSSQGDNRATKWYF. The DNA for the CDR3 is TGTGCCAGCAGTTCACAGGGGGACAATAGAGCTACGAAGTGGTACTTC.

Here the CDR3 DNA reads TGTGCCAGCAGCTTAGCACCGACAGGGGGTATTAACTACGAGCAGTACTTC. The encoded protein is CASSLAPTGGINYEQYF. V gene TRBV7-9 combines with J gene TRBJ2-7; TRBD1 matches at 9 bases. V lost 0 bases, J lost 3 bases, and 9 bases stayed unmatched. The CDR3 contains 17 residues. Germline V gene sequence: CDR1 SEHNR, CDR2 FQNEAQ (reference sequence).

This chain connects TRBV6-5 to TRBJ1-4, with D possibly matching TRBD1 (5 bases). CDR3 length: 15 residues. The germline V gene encodes CDR1 MNHEY and CDR2 SVGAGI. V gave up 0 bases and J gave up 8 bases, with 13 bases separating them. CDR3 amino acids: CASSYSGRAGEKLFF. In DNA, the CDR3 is TGTGCCAGCAGTTACTCGGGCAGGGCGGGCGAAAAACTGTTTTTT.

Worth noting for this clone: At one end, the junction sequence differs from germline, possibly due to a read error. The chain combines TRBV7-7 with TRBJ2-1; 9 bases match TRBD1. The CDR3 contains 13 residues. Looked up from germline, CDR1 is SSHAT and CDR2 is FNYEAQ (reference sequence). CDR3 in amino acids: CASSLDRGNEQFF. The CDR3 DNA follows: TGTGCTAGCAGCCTGGACAGGGGAAATGAGCAGTTCTTC.

This rearrangement joins TRBV6-1 to TRBJ1-5; TRBD1 might be the D (5 bases). Trimming removed 4 bases from V and 2 bases from J, with 12 bases in between. The germline V gene has CDR1 MNHNS and CDR2 SASEGT. The CDR3 is made up of 15 amino acids. Written as DNA, the CDR3 is TGTGCCAGCAGTGTGGGGCAGTTCGGCAATCAGCCCCAGCATTTT. Translation gives CASSVGQFGNQPQHF.

This clone was counted between two and nine times. The chain employs TRBV18 and TRBJ1-5; D unclear. V was shortened by 4 bases and J by 3 bases, with 10 bases between the two germline ends. Germline V gene data show CDR1 as KGHSH and CDR2 as LQKENI. CDR3 length: 14 amino acids. The CDR3 DNA sequence: TGTGCCAGCTCACTAGGACGGAACAATCAGCCCCAGCATTTT. Protein sequence: CASSLGRNNQPQHF.

The CDR3 is CASSLGRAKNIQYF. CDR3 nucleotides: TGCGCCAGCAGCTTGGGGAGGGCCAAAAACATTCAGTACTTC. This rearrangement joins TRBV5-1 to TRBJ2-4, with D maybe TRBD2 (5 bases). Between the trimmed V and J ends, which lost 0 bases and 1 base, there was a span of 5 bases. Looked up from germline, CDR1 is SGHRS and CDR2 is YFSETQ. The CDR3 has 14 amino acids.

This sequence joins TRBV5-4 and TRBJ1-6; TRBD1 matches 7 bases. J gave up 10 bases and V 8 bases, and 6 bases lay outside the gene matches. The germline V gene encodes CDR1 SGHNT and CDR2 YYREEE (reference sequence). This CDR3 comprises 12 residues. CDR3 sequence: CASGQEGSPLHF. The CDR3 nucleotides are TGTGCCAGTGGACAGGAAGGCTCACCCCTCCACTTT.

CDR3 bases: TGTGCCTCCAGTAGACAGGCAGGATCACCCCTCCACTTT. Protein sequence: CASSRQAGSPLHF. This chain uses TRBV30 with TRBJ1-6, with a tentative D call TRBD1 (6 bases). The V gene lost 7 bases and the J gene lost 10 bases, with 17 bases spanning the gap. CDR1 is GTSNPN and CDR2 is SVGIG in the germline V gene (reference sequence). The CDR3 has 13 amino acids.

CDR3 in amino acids: CASSESPGETQYF. Written as DNA, the CDR3 is TGCGCCAGCAGTGAGTCCCCAGGCGAGACCCAGTACTTC. The rearrangement links TRBV10-1 to TRBJ2-5; D is undetermined. Trimming took 0 bases from V and 5 from J, leaving 7 bases between them. Looked up from germline, CDR1 is WNHNN and CDR2 is SYGVQD (reference sequence). The CDR3 is 13 amino acids.

This clone was detected only once. V gene TRBV6-5 combines with J gene TRBJ1-2; D not certain. The CDR3 covers 14 residues. Germline CDR1 MNHEY, CDR2 SVGAGI. Trimming took 0 bases from V and 2 from J, leaving 7 bases between them. The CDR3 region is CASSYSSENYGYTF. CDR3 DNA sequence: TGTGCCAGCAGTTACTCGAGCGAGAACTATGGCTACACCTTC.

This clone was found a few times. The chain links TRBV6-6 to TRBJ2-3; 10 bases match TRBD2. Trimming at V came to 4 bases and at J to 3 bases, leaving 7 bases not matched to a gene. CDR1 is MNHNY, CDR2 SVGAGI, per germline (reference sequence). The CDR3 is 16 amino acids. In DNA form, the CDR3 reads TGTGCCAGCAGTTTGGGACTAGCGATGAGGACAGATACGCAGTATTTT. Translation: CASSLGLAMRTDTQYF.

In its sample, this clone was seen a few times. The chain is built from TRBV14 and TRBJ1-3, with a weak D call TRBD1 (5 bases). Germline V gene data show CDR1 as SGHDN and CDR2 as FVKESK. The CDR3 has 16 amino acids. Trimming pared 0 bases from V and 2 bases from J, leaving 11 bases between. CDR3 loop: CASSQDLPGTGNTIYF. The CDR3 coding sequence is TGTGCCAGCAGCCAAGATCTTCCAGGGACTGGAAACACCATATATTTT. Complete variable domain (other parts from reference TRBV14 and TRBJ1-3): EAGVTQFPSHSVIEKGQTVTLRCDPISGHDNLYWYRRVMGKEIKFLLHFVKESKQDESGMPNNRFLAERTGGTYSTLKVQPAELEDSGVYFCASSQDLPGTGNTIYFGEGSWLTVV.

The chain employs TRBV5-5 and TRBJ2-1; D ambiguous. Germline V CDR1 and CDR2: SGHKS, YYEKEE (reference sequence). Trimming shortened V by 0 bases and J by 4 bases, and 5 bases separated the two germline ends. This CDR3 contains 13 residues. CDR3 in DNA: TGTGCCAGCAGCTTGGCCCTATACAATGAGCAGTTCTTC. Amino acids: CASSLALYNEQFF.

The chain has TRBV19 and TRBJ2-1; no definite D call. The CDR3 has 15 amino acids. Between the trimmed V and J ends, which lost 5 bases and 3 bases, there was a span of 14 bases. The germline V gene encodes CDR1 LNHDA and CDR2 SQIVND (reference sequence). CDR3 amino acids: CASSAPPTGYNEQFF. The CDR3 nucleotides are TGTGCCAGTAGTGCCCCTCCTACTGGCTACAATGAGCAGTTCTTC.

The chain joins TRBV6-6 to TRBJ2-7, with TRBD2 matching over 8 bases. CDR3 size: 16 residues. V was pared by 8 bases and J by 6 bases, with 18 bases of the junction left unmatched. Germline V lookup: CDR1 MNHNY, CDR2 SVGAGI (reference sequence). CDR3 sequence: CASALPEGTSISEQYF. CDR3 sequence (DNA): TGTGCCAGCGCACTGCCTGAAGGGACTAGTATTTCCGAGCAGTACTTC.

The genes are TRBV5-4 and TRBJ1-2; 7 bases agree with TRBD1. The V gene's germline CDR1 is SGHNT and CDR2 YYREEE (reference sequence). The CDR3 has 14 amino acids. J gave up 7 bases and V 0 bases, and 6 bases lay outside the gene matches. CDR3 protein: CASSLVGTAFGYTF. Written as DNA, the CDR3 is TGTGCCAGCAGCTTGGTAGGGACAGCCTTTGGCTACACCTTC.

The gene calls are TRBV6-1 and TRBJ1-1, with a tentative D call TRBD1 (5 bases). CDR3 length equals 14 residues. The germline V gene encodes CDR1 MNHNS and CDR2 SASEGT. V lost 6 bases and J lost 1, with 12 bases in between. The CDR3 coding sequence is TGTGCCAGCAGAACAAGACAGACGAACACTGAAGCTTTCTTT. As protein: CASRTRQTNTEAFF.

This rearrangement joins TRBV28 to TRBJ2-3; TRBD2 matches 8 bases. Germline V gene sequence: CDR1 MDHEN, CDR2 SYDVKM. Trimming removed 6 bases from V and 6 bases from J; junction bases left unmatched: 11. The CDR3 length is 15 residues. The CDR3 loop reads CASSNPGLVLDTQYF. In DNA, the CDR3 is TGTGCCAGCAGCAACCCGGGACTAGTCTTGGATACGCAGTATTTT.

The J gene is TRBJ2-2, the V gene TRBV6-5; D may be TRBD1 (6 bases). Germline CDR1 MNHEY, CDR2 SVGAGI. Deletions cut 6 bases from V and 4 bases from J, with 6 bases between. The CDR3 consists of 12 residues. This CDR3 reads CASSRGTGELFF. The CDR3 coding sequence is TGTGCCAGCAGCAGGGGCACCGGGGAGCTGTTTTTT.

This chain connects TRBV28 to TRBJ2-7; 14 nucleotides align to TRBD2. The V segment lost 4 bases and the J segment 4 bases; nucleotides outside the gene matches: 9. The CDR3 spans 17 residues. Germline lookup yields CDR1 MDHEN and CDR2 SYDVKM. CDR3 residues: CASSSAFGLAGGYEQYF. In DNA form, the CDR3 reads TGTGCCAGCAGTTCGGCCTTTGGACTAGCGGGAGGATACGAGCAGTACTTC. Variable domain in full (rest from reference TRBV28 and TRBJ2-7): DVKVTQSSRYLVKRTGEKVFLECVQDMDHENMFWYRQDPGLGLRLIYFSYDVKMKEKGDIPEGYSVSREKKERFSLILESASTNQTSMYLCASSSAFGLAGGYEQYFGPGTRLTVT.

The V and J genes are TRBV27 and TRBJ2-3, with D perhaps TRBD2 (6 bases). Trimming shortened V by 3 bases and J by 4 bases, and 8 bases separated the two germline ends. From germline, CDR1 is MNHEY and CDR2 SMNVEV (reference sequence). The CDR3 contains 13 residues. The CDR3 DNA is TGTGCCAGCAGTTTTCGGAGGGCAGATACGCAGTATTTT. Its translation: CASSFRRADTQYF.

This chain connects TRBV11-2 to TRBJ1-5; D may be TRBD1 (6 bases). Germline V lookup: CDR1 SGHAT, CDR2 FQNNGV. V lost 4 bases to trimming and J lost 9 bases, with 16 bases between them. This CDR3 spans 14 amino acids. The CDR3 DNA is TGTGCCAGCAGCTCCTATCGGGGGCCTCCGCCCCAGCATTTT. Its protein product is CASSSYRGPPPQHF.